This TCR beta chain was profiled in a study of shared clonotypes between healthy human individuals. CDR1 WNHNN and CDR2 SYGVQD come from the germline V gene (reference sequence). CDR3 size: 13 residues. V dropped 3 bases and J dropped 3 bases, with 6 bases sitting between them. Clones were sequenced by immunoSEQ multiplex PCR, and TCRdb holds only the in-frame ones, with some missing. The table has under 1,100,000 clones, 60% to 80% seen once. The rearrangement joins TRBV10-1 to TRBJ1-5; D is uncertain. Material: memory CD4+ T cells sorted from blood. The subset is: CD45RA-negative fraction. This clonotype originated in a man between 18 and 29 years old in good health. DNA for the CDR3: TGCGCCAGCAGTGACCAGATCAATCAGCCCCAGCATTTT. Its protein product is CASSDQINQPQHF.